The 21 T cell receptor beta chains given below trace back to one sample, sequenced in a study of Graves' ophthalmopathy and Graves' hyperthyroidism (dated 2018 in TCRdb). Sequencing took place on an Illumina HiSeq 2000. For repertoire sequencing, the TCR beta CDR3 regions were amplified from RNA transcripts. The first round of RT-PCR was done with HTBI primers and the Qiagen OneStep RT-PCR kit, and was followed by a second round of multiplex PCR, then size selection and purification. TCRdb took the public reads, trimmed them with fastp at Q25, ran MiXCR for clone calling and kept in-frame beta chains. Merged by CDR3 protein, the rows form single entries marked with the most common genes and DNA. Across this sample there are around 590,000 distinct CDR3 sequences, with approximately 37% seen only once. Of the sample, about 4.2% falls within the top ten clones. Sequenced input: peripheral blood or thyroid tissue (not recorded which). The receptor set was obtained from an adult man with Graves' hyperthyroidism.

This clonotype was recorded many times. The rearrangement joins TRBV28 to TRBJ2-6; D not resolved. V lost 6 bases and J 4 bases, leaving 7 bases between the germline ends. Germline CDR1 reads MDHEN; CDR2 reads SYDVKM. The CDR3 runs 13 residues. Here the CDR3 DNA reads TGTGCCAGCAGCGCCGTGGGGGCCAACGTCCTGACTTTC. Amino acids: CASSAVGANVLTF.

The sample holds many counts of this clonotype. This chain uses TRBV6-5 with TRBJ2-7; 7 bases are a match to TRBD1. Per germline, CDR1 MNHEY and CDR2 SVGAGI. The CDR3 runs to 14 residues. V shed 2 bases and J 3 bases; nucleotides not matched to a gene: 4. The CDR3 spells CASSYLGTDYEQYF. In DNA, the CDR3 is TGTGCCAGCAGTTACCTCGGGACAGACTACGAGCAGTACTTC.

The V call is TRBV7-4, the J call TRBJ1-6, with no clear D. This CDR3 is 11 amino acids long. Trimming removed 6 bases at V and 10 bases at J, with 7 bases between. CDR1 is SGHVT and CDR2 is SQSDAQ in the germline V gene. CDR3 sequence (DNA): TGTGCCAGCAGGGGGTCGTCACCCCTCCACTTT. It specifies CASRGSSPLHF.

For this clonotype: At one boundary the junction diverges from the germline segment, which might be a read error. The rearrangement links TRBV7-2 to TRBJ2-5; 8 bases agree with TRBD1. The CDR3 is 16 residues long. The germline CDR1 and CDR2 sequences are SGHTA and FQGNSA. This CDR3 is CASSQEPQGVLETQYF. As DNA, the CDR3 is TGCGCCAGCAGCCAAGAACCACAGGGGGTTTTGGAGACCCAGTACTTC.

The rearrangement uses TRBV5-5 and TRBJ1-1, with 7 positions matching TRBD1. In germline, CDR1 is SGHKS, CDR2 YYEKEE (reference sequence). The CDR3 has 16 residues. Losses at the gene ends were 0 bases for V and 3 bases for J; bases not matched to a gene: 8. CDR3 DNA sequence: TGTGCCAGCAGCTTGGCCATTGGAGGGGGCTACACTGAAGCTTTCTTT. This translates into CASSLAIGGGYTEAFF.

This clonotype was counted only a few times. The chain links TRBV24-1 to TRBJ2-3, with a possible D match to TRBD2 (6 bases). The CDR3 has 14 amino acids. Trimming took off 0 bases at V and 5 bases at J, with 8 bases between the two ends. Germline values: CDR1 KGHDR, CDR2 SFDVKD. The CDR3 protein is CATSDLLGGDTQYF. CDR3 DNA sequence: TGTGCCACCAGTGATTTGCTGGGAGGAGATACGCAGTATTTT.

J is TRBJ2-1 and V is TRBV19; 11 nucleotides align to TRBD1. The trim removed 4 bases at V and 4 bases at J, leaving 3 bases unmatched. This CDR3 region has 15 residues. Germline assignment: CDR1 LNHDA and CDR2 SQIVND (reference sequence). The CDR3 nucleotides read TGTGCCAGTAGTAGGGACAGGGGGACATACAATGAGCAGTTCTTC. It codes for CASSRDRGTYNEQFF.

On this clonotype: A much larger clone is a single base away; this may be a read error. The CDR3 loop is CASSSGTGWQAFF. The CDR3 nucleotides are TGTGCCAGCAGCTCGGGGACTGGGTGGCAAGCTTTCTTT. The rearrangement joins TRBV7-9 to TRBJ1-1, with a weak D call TRBD1 (5 bases). Trimming removed 4 bases at V and 9 bases at J, with 15 bases between. Germline values: CDR1 SEHNR, CDR2 FQNEAQ (reference sequence). CDR3 length: 13 amino acids.

This clonotype was seen ten or more times. DNA of the CDR3: TGTGCCAGCAGCGCTGACAGGGTATACGAGCAGTACTTC. Its protein product is CASSADRVYEQYF. The chain joins TRBV7-2 to TRBJ2-7; 7 bases fit TRBD1. Germline values: CDR1 SGHTA, CDR2 FQGNSA. Trimming removed 5 bases from V and 4 bases from J; junction bases left unmatched: 5. There are 13 residues in the CDR3. Looking up the rest from reference TRBV7-2 and TRBJ2-7 gives the full variable domain: GAGVSQSPSNKVTEKGKDVELRCDPISGHTALYWYRQSLGQGLEFLIYFQGNSAPDKSGLPSDRFSAERTGGSVSTLTIQRTQQEDSAVYLCASSADRVYEQYFGPGTRLTVT.

The chain uses TRBV6-5 and TRBJ2-2; the match to TRBD1 covers 7 bases. This CDR3 is 17 amino acids long. V dropped 2 bases and J dropped 6; count of bases not matched to a gene: 12. Looked up from germline, CDR1 is MNHEY and CDR2 is SVGAGI. The CDR3 here is CASSYRARGIGAGELFF. The CDR3 DNA is TGTGCCAGCAGTTACCGGGCCAGGGGGATAGGGGCCGGGGAGCTGTTTTTT.

This clonotype was seen repeatedly, ten times or more. This sequence joins TRBV7-6 and TRBJ2-3; no definite D call. The length of the CDR3 is 12 residues. Germline V CDR1 and CDR2: SGHVS, FNYEAQ. Trimming stripped 5 bases from V and 2 bases from J, with 5 bases between. CDR3 sequence: CASSLLTDTQYF. CDR3 bases: TGTGCCAGCAGCCTCCTCACAGATACGCAGTATTTT.

This clonotype showed up just a few times. The rearrangement joins TRBV6-6 to TRBJ1-2, with 7 bases that match TRBD1. Germline lookup yields CDR1 MNHNY and CDR2 SVGAGI (reference sequence). The CDR3 has 20 amino acids. Trimming at V came to 0 bases and at J to 3 bases, leaving 19 bases not matched to a gene. DNA of the CDR3: TGTGCCAGCAGTTACTCGTCCCCCTCCTCGACAGGGACTTTTGACTATGGCTACACCTTC. It yields the protein CASSYSSPSSTGTFDYGYTF.

This clonotype has a count of ten or more. The rearrangement links TRBV7-3 to TRBJ2-2; TRBD1 agrees at 8 bases. CDR1 and CDR2 from the germline V gene are SGHTA and FQGTGA. The V segment lost 5 bases and the J segment 7 bases; nucleotides outside the gene matches: 12. The CDR3 spans 16 residues. CDR3 DNA: TGTGCCAGCAGCGTCACAGGGGGTAGTTTTATCGGGGAGCTGTTTTTT. Its protein product is CASSVTGGSFIGELFF.

The DNA of the CDR3 is TGTGCCAGCGGGGCGTACACCGGGGGCCTACAAGAGACCCAGTACTTC. Protein sequence: CASGAYTGGLQETQYF. J is TRBJ2-7 and V is TRBV7-4; D is possibly TRBD1 or TRBD2 (6 bases each). The better agreement between TRBJ2-5 and the DNA end casts doubt on the J call. The CDR3 is 16 amino acids. The germline CDR1 and CDR2 sequences are SGHVT and SQSDAQ.

This clonotype was recorded many times. This chain uses TRBV2 with TRBJ1-1; 7 nucleotides agree with TRBD1. The CDR3 runs 13 residues. The V and J ends lost 3 bases and 12 bases, in that order; junction bases with no gene match: 10. Germline-derived CDR1 and CDR2 are SNHLY and FYNNEI. For the CDR3, the DNA is TGTGCCAGCAGTGATGGCCGCAGGGGGATATCTTTCTTT. Its translation is CASSDGRRGISFF.

With regard to this clonotype: This may be a read error: a much more frequent sequence differs by one nucleotide. V usage is TRBV10-3 and J usage is TRBJ1-1; no clear D. Germline CDR1 ENHRY, CDR2 SYGVKD. Trimming removed 11 bases at V and 2 bases at J, with 9 bases between. The CDR3 contains 11 residues. In nucleotides, the CDR3 is TGTGCCGGCACCTTAAACACTGAAGCTTTCTTT. It codes for CAGTLNTEAFF.

This chain connects TRBV7-2 to TRBJ1-1; 11 bases are shared with TRBD2. With the DNA end fitting TRBJ2-1 better, the J assignment may be wrong. From germline, CDR1 is SGHTA and CDR2 FQGNSA. The length of the CDR3 is 16 residues. Here the CDR3 reads CASSPLRGTSGNEQFF. In DNA form, the CDR3 reads TGTGCCAGCAGCCCCCTCAGGGGGACTAGCGGCAATGAGCAGTTCTTC.

This clonotype has a count of ten or more. The chain is built from TRBV2 and TRBJ2-7; tentative D call: TRBD1 (6 bases). Trimming shortened V by 6 bases and J by 0 bases, and 12 bases separated the two germline ends. The CDR3 has 14 residues. Germline lookup yields CDR1 SNHLY and CDR2 FYNNEI. CDR3 bases: TGTGCCAGCAGCAGACAGGCTATCTCCTACGAGCAGTACTTC. It specifies CASSRQAISYEQYF.

This clonotype was observed many times. The gene calls are TRBV29-1 and TRBJ1-2; D may be TRBD1 (5 bases). Trimming shortened V by 7 bases and J by 1 base, and 10 bases separated the two germline ends. The CDR3 has 12 residues. Germline lookup yields CDR1 SQVTM and CDR2 ANQGSEA. CDR3 amino acids: CSAIDSNYGYTF. CDR3 coding DNA: TGCAGCGCCATCGACAGTAACTATGGCTACACCTTC.

This clonotype was seen many times. The chain links TRBV5-1 to TRBJ1-6; 10 bases are a match to TRBD1. Germline V gene sequence: CDR1 SGHRS, CDR2 YFSETQ. CDR3 length equals 16 residues. Trimming removed 4 bases from V and 5 bases from J; junction bases left unmatched: 6. CDR3 sequence (DNA): TGCGCCAGCAGCAAGGACGGGACAGGGGATAATTCACCCCTCCACTTT. As protein: CASSKDGTGDNSPLHF.

V is TRBV29-1 and J is TRBJ1-5; D is undetermined. The germline V and J ends were trimmed by 8 bases and 3 bases, with 8 bases remaining between them. This CDR3 region has 11 residues. Per the germline V gene, CDR1 is SQVTM and CDR2 is ANQGSEA. The CDR3 DNA sequence: TGCAGCATCCGGGCCAATCAGCCCCAGCATTTT. Its translation is CSIRANQPQHF.